This T cell receptor (beta chain) was profiled in a study of CD8 T cells in Susac syndrome. Germline-derived CDR1 and CDR2 are SNHLY and FYNNEI. This CDR3 spans 14 amino acids. Deletions cut 1 base from V and 6 bases from J, with 10 bases between. A quantity of about 0.5 to 1 ug RNA underwent reverse transcription using random hexamers. TCRdb used MiXCR to reprocess the immunoSEQ multiplex PCR reads, holding one entry per CDR3 protein. The sample has under 250,000 distinct CDR3 sequences; around 93% are singletons. The chain uses TRBV2 and TRBJ1-5, with a tentative D call TRBD1 (5 bases). The TCR originated in a human donor with multiple sclerosis. Sequenced material: CD4+ T cells from PBMCs. CDR3: CASSEGRVGQPQHF. The CDR3 DNA sequence: TGTGCCAGCAGTGAAGGCAGGGTAGGTCAGCCCCAGCATTTT.